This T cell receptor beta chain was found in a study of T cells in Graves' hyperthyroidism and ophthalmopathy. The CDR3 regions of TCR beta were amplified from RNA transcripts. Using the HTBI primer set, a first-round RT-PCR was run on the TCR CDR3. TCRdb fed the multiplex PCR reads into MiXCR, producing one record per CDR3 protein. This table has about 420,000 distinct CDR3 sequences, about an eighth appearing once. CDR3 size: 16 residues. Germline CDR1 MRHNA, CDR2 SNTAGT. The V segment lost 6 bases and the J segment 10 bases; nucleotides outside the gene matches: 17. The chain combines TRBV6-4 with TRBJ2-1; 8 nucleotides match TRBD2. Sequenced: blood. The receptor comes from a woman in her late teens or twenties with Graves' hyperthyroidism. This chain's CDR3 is CASSGGGAGYNKEQFF. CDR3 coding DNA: TGTGCCAGCAGCGGGGGGGGGGCAGGGTACAATAAAGAGCAGTTCTTC.